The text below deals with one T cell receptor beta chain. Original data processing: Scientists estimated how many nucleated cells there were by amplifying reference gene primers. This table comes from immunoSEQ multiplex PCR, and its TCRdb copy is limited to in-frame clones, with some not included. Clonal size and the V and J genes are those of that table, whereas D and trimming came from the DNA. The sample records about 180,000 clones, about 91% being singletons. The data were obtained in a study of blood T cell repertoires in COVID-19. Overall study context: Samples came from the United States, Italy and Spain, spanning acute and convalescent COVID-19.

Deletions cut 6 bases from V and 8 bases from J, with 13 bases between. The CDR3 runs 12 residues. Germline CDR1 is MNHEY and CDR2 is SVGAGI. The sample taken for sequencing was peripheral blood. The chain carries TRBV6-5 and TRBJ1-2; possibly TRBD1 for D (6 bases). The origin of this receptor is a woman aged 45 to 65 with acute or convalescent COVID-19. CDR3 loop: CASSPGVLGYTF. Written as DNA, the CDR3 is TGTGCCAGCAGCCCAGGGGTTCTCGGCTACACCTTC.